What follows are 14 T cell receptor beta chains derived from one specimen sequenced in a study of beta chain features in type 1 diabetes. Sequenced material consisted of expressed TCRB transcripts (all of the isolated RNA was reverse transcribed). Only in-frame clones appear in the TCRdb table, and some are missing; sequencing was by immunoSEQ multiplex PCR. Among 150,000 to 200,000 clones, 7.5% to 10% were seen once, and the ten largest hold less than 3%. Sequencing was performed on central memory CD4+ T cells from blood. Receptors were obtained from a woman aged 18-29 years in good health.

The chain joins TRBV6-5 to TRBJ1-2, with TRBD1 matching over 7 bases. Germline V CDR1 and CDR2: MNHEY, SVGAGI. The CDR3 is 14 amino acids. The V and J ends lost 6 bases and 4 bases, in that order; junction bases with no gene match: 8. The CDR3 loop reads CASRDRMVGYGYTF. In DNA, the CDR3 is TGTGCCAGCAGGGACAGGATGGTGGGCTATGGCTACACCTTC.

The chain has TRBV4-1 and TRBJ2-1; 9 nucleotides line up with TRBD2. V lost 0 bases and J lost 9; bases outside the gene matches: 9. The length of the CDR3 is 16 residues. Germline-derived CDR1 and CDR2 are MGHRA and YSYEKL. The CDR3 region has the DNA TGCGCCAGCAGCCAAGAGGGCCTAGCGGGAAGGAGTGAGCAGTTCTTC. It is translated as CASSQEGLAGRSEQFF.

This clone was observed a few times. The genes are TRBV7-2 and TRBJ2-5, with a tentative D call TRBD1 (6 bases). The CDR3 spans 15 residues. V gave up 4 bases and J gave up 5 bases, with 17 bases separating them. The germline V gene encodes CDR1 SGHTA and CDR2 FQGNSA. The CDR3 region is CASSSGGQPRETQYF. CDR3 in DNA: TGTGCCAGCAGCTCCGGAGGACAGCCCCGGGAGACCCAGTACTTC.

This clone was counted ten times or more. This rearrangement joins TRBV4-1 to TRBJ2-3; D gene ambiguous. From germline, CDR1 is MGHRA and CDR2 YSYEKL. The CDR3 runs 14 residues. The V gene lost 0 bases and the J gene lost 4 bases, with 8 bases spanning the gap. DNA for the CDR3: TGCGCCAGCAGCCAAGATATGGGCCCAGATACGCAGTATTTT. Translated: CASSQDMGPDTQYF.

CDR3 residues: CASSVRSSGNYNEQFF. CDR3 DNA sequence: TGTGCCAGCAGTGTGAGGTCTAGCGGGAACTACAATGAGCAGTTCTTC. V usage is TRBV6-1 and J usage is TRBJ2-1, with 9 bases identical to TRBD2. V lost 4 bases, J lost 3 bases, and 7 bases stayed unmatched. The CDR3 is 16 residues long. CDR1 MNHNS and CDR2 SASEGT come from the germline V gene.

The gene calls are TRBV2 and TRBJ1-1, with a tentative D call TRBD1 (5 bases). The germline V gene encodes CDR1 SNHLY and CDR2 FYNNEI. The germline V and J ends were trimmed by 3 bases and 6 bases, with 11 bases remaining between them. The CDR3 runs 13 residues. CDR3 in DNA: TGTGCCAGCAGTGAGGGGCAGCTCGCTGAAGCTTTCTTT. Translated: CASSEGQLAEAFF. Full variable domain (remainder filled in from reference TRBV2 and TRBJ1-1): EPEVTQTPSHQVTQMGQEVILRCVPISNHLYFYWYRQILGQKVEFLVSFYNNEISEKSEIFDDQFSVERPDGSNFTLKIRSTKLEDSAMYFCASSEGQLAEAFFGQGTRLTVV.

The rearrangement links TRBV11-2 to TRBJ2-2; TRBD2 matches 9 bases. The CDR3 covers 15 residues. In germline, CDR1 is SGHAT, CDR2 FQNNGV. The J segment lost 5 bases and the V segment lost 5 bases, leaving 6 bases of the junction unmatched. CDR3 in DNA: TGTGCCAGCAGCGTAGCGGGAGTCGGGACCGGGGAGCTGTTTTTT. Protein product: CASSVAGVGTGELFF.

The rearrangement joins TRBV2 to TRBJ2-1, with D possibly TRBD2 on 5 matching bases. Germline lookup yields CDR1 SNHLY and CDR2 FYNNEI. Trimming took 5 bases from V and 4 from J, leaving 12 bases between them. The CDR3 runs to 14 residues. The DNA for the CDR3 is TGTGCCAGCAGTAGGGCTAGCTCGTACAATGAGCAGTTCTTC. It translates to CASSRASSYNEQFF.

Comments on this clone: Other DNA sequences in the same sample also yield this CDR3. V is TRBV9 and J is TRBJ1-6, with 8 positions matching TRBD1. The CDR3 runs to 14 residues. Trimming removed 2 bases from V and 7 bases from J; junction bases left unmatched: 2. From germline, CDR1 is SGDLS and CDR2 YYNGEE. CDR3: CASSVQGANSPLHF. CDR3 bases: TGTGCCAGCAGCGTCCAGGGGGCCAATTCACCCCTCCACTTT.

The chain recombines TRBV4-3 with TRBJ2-1; D perhaps matches TRBD1 (6 bases). Trimming left V 6 bases short and J 0 bases short, with 18 bases between. Germline CDR1 LGHNA, CDR2 YSLEER. This CDR3 comprises 17 residues. CDR3 sequence: CASSQSPTGSSYNEQFF. CDR3 nucleotide sequence: TGCGCCAGCAGTCAATCCCCCACAGGGAGCTCCTACAATGAGCAGTTCTTC.

The rearrangement links TRBV7-6 to TRBJ2-1; 11 bases are shared with TRBD2. J gave up 12 bases and V 0 bases, and 10 bases lay outside the gene matches. Looked up from germline, CDR1 is SGHVS and CDR2 is FNYEAQ. This CDR3 comprises 16 residues. DNA for the CDR3: TGTGCCAGCAGCTTAGCGACTAGCGGGGTGCTTGGGGGGCAGTTCTTC. Translated, it gives CASSLATSGVLGGQFF.

A few counts support this clone. The chain couples TRBV7-2 to TRBJ1-5, with TRBD1 as a possible D gene (6 bases). V gave up 2 bases and J gave up 9 bases, with 11 bases separating them. Germline assignment: CDR1 SGHTA and CDR2 FQGNSA. CDR3 length equals 13 residues. CDR3 in DNA: TGTGCCAGCAGCTTAACAGGGATGATGCCCCAGCATTTT. Its protein product is CASSLTGMMPQHF.

Note on this clone: Within the sample, other DNA sequences also encode this same CDR3. The chain joins TRBV5-1 to TRBJ2-5, with D perhaps TRBD1 (5 bases). This CDR3 spans 13 amino acids. Trimming took 0 bases from V and 4 from J, leaving 7 bases between them. Per the germline V gene, CDR1 is SGHRS and CDR2 is YFSETQ. CDR3 DNA sequence: TGCGCCAGCAGCTTGGAGGGGCGAGAGACCCAGTACTTC. It is translated as CASSLEGRETQYF. Looking up the rest from reference TRBV5-1 and TRBJ2-5 gives the full variable domain: KAGVTQTPRYLIKTRGQQVTLSCSPISGHRSVSWYQQTPGQGLQFLFEYFSETQRNKGNFPGRFSGRQFSNSRSEMNVSTLELGDSALYLCASSLEGRETQYFGPGTRLLVL.

The genes are TRBV6-5 and TRBJ2-7; possibly TRBD2 for D (5 bases). The V gene's germline CDR1 is MNHEY and CDR2 SVGAGI. There are 14 residues in the CDR3. Trimming stripped 6 bases from V and 2 bases from J, with 14 bases between. The CDR3: CASSPGLKPYEQYF. DNA of the CDR3: TGTGCCAGCAGCCCCGGACTCAAACCCTACGAGCAGTACTTC.